This TCR beta chain was recovered during a study of control samples from healthy donors and cancer patients. Data came from immunoSEQ multiplex PCR; TCRdb stores just in-frame clones and leaves some out. Here the sample spans approximately 90,000 clones, around four fifths being singletons. This TCR was sampled from a man aged 25 to 40 in good health. Sequencing was performed on blood.

CDR3 sequence: CASSIGTATTDTQYF. CDR3 nucleotide sequence: TGTGCCAGCAGCATAGGGACCGCTACCACAGATACGCAGTATTTT. The J gene is TRBJ2-3, the V gene TRBV6-6; D may correspond to TRBD1 or TRBD2 (5 bases each). Between the trimmed V and J ends, which lost 6 bases and 2 bases, there was a span of 15 bases. The germline gives CDR1 MNHNY, CDR2 SVGAGI (reference sequence). The CDR3 totals 15 residues.